The clone carrying this T cell receptor (beta chain) was observed at least ten times. Time point noted: newly diagnosed GD, antithyroid drugs for less than 3 months. After RNA was extracted from PBMCs, the TCR library was made from it. This sample is drawn from a study of regulatory T cells in long-lasting Graves disease. Combining iRepertoire HTBI primers with Arm-PCR of CDR3 regions, the authors built TCR beta libraries. TCRdb fed the multiplex PCR reads into MiXCR, producing one record per CDR3 protein. The sample includes about 210,000 distinct CDR3 sequences, roughly 19% seen only once; the top ten take 12%. Trimming at V came to 4 bases and at J to 4 bases, leaving 8 bases not matched to a gene. CDR1 is MDHEN and CDR2 is SYDVKM in the germline V gene. The CDR3 is made up of 15 amino acids. This same sample was also part of a study on T cells in Graves' hyperthyroidism and ophthalmopathy.

The sequenced sample was peripheral blood mononuclear cells (PBMCs), obtained at new diagnosis, from a patient treated with antithyroid drugs. This TCR derives from a woman in her 30s with Graves disease. The V gene is TRBV28, the J gene TRBJ2-7, with 9 positions matching TRBD1. As DNA, the CDR3 is TGTGCCAGCAGTTCAGGGACAGGGAGGAAATACGAGCAGTACTTC. Residues: CASSSGTGRKYEQYF.